A selection of T cell receptor beta chains follows, all from one sample in a study of blood T cell repertoires in COVID-19. Repertoires were generated with immunoSEQ multiplex PCR, while TCRdb's copy carries only in-frame clones and drops some. The data contain some 250,000 clones, approximately 86% of them singletons. Sequenced: PBMCs or T cells enriched from blood (not recorded which). The receptor set was obtained from a woman in her 40s with acute COVID-19. CDR3s include the opening cysteine and the closing phenylalanine or tryptophan. Each record gives: clone size, D gene, V gene, J gene, CDR3 DNA, CDR3 protein. A D gene is named only where the DNA matches it firmly. Rows may omit the clone size; those that give it use once, few, many or a size class.

abundance: NA
d_gene: TRBD2
v_gene: TRBV24-1
j_gene: TRBJ2-7
CDR3nt: TGTGCCACCAGTGTTCGCGGGAGAAACTACGAGCAGTACTTC
CDR3aa: CATSVRGRNYEQYF

abundance: NA
d_gene: NA
v_gene: TRBV20-1
j_gene: TRBJ2-7
CDR3nt: TGCAGTGCTAGTCCCGGGCTAGCGAGCTCCTACGAGCAGTACTTC
CDR3aa: CSASPGLASSYEQYF

abundance: NA
d_gene: NA
v_gene: TRBV19
j_gene: TRBJ1-4
CDR3nt: TGTGCCAGTAGTACCGACTTAGCAACTAATGAAAAACTGTTTTTT
CDR3aa: CASSTDLATNEKLFF

abundance: once
d_gene: TRBD2
v_gene: TRBV12-5
j_gene: TRBJ2-1
CDR3nt: TGTGCTAGTGGTCCTCCCGGGACTAGCGGGAGGAACCAATACAATGAGCAGTTCTTC
CDR3aa: CASGPPGTSGRNQYNEQFF

abundance: NA
d_gene: NA
v_gene: TRBV10-2
j_gene: TRBJ1-5
CDR3nt: TGCGCCAGCAGTGCCGGGTTGGGCAATCAGCCCCAGCATTTT
CDR3aa: CASSAGLGNQPQHF

abundance: NA
d_gene: NA
v_gene: TRBV5-1
j_gene: TRBJ2-1
CDR3nt: TGCGCCAGCAGCTTGGCCTGGGGGGATGAGCAGTTCTTC
CDR3aa: CASSLAWGDEQFF

abundance: NA
d_gene: NA
v_gene: TRBV3-1/TRBV3-2
j_gene: TRBJ2-1
CDR3nt: TGTGCCAGCAGCCAACAGGACAGCTACAATGAGCAGTTCTTC
CDR3aa: CASSQQDSYNEQFF

abundance: NA
d_gene: NA
v_gene: TRBV11-2
j_gene: TRBJ2-7
CDR3nt: TGTGCCAGCAGCTCAAACAAGAGAGGATTGTACGAGCAGTACTTC
CDR3aa: CASSSNKRGLYEQYF

abundance: NA
d_gene: NA
v_gene: TRBV28
j_gene: TRBJ2-1
CDR3nt: TGTGCCAGCAGTCCGAGCGTTGAGCAGTTCTTC
CDR3aa: CASSPSVEQFF

abundance: NA
d_gene: TRBD2
v_gene: TRBV19
j_gene: TRBJ2-1
CDR3nt: TGTGCCACCCGAATCGGGGGGGAGCAGTTCTTC
CDR3aa: CATRIGGEQFF

abundance: NA
d_gene: NA
v_gene: TRBV19
j_gene: TRBJ2-1
CDR3nt: TGTGCCAGTAGTATAGGTGAGGGCACAGGGTCTCCCAATGAGCAGTTCTTC
CDR3aa: CASSIGEGTGSPNEQFF

abundance: NA
d_gene: NA
v_gene: TRBV5-8
j_gene: TRBJ1-1
CDR3nt: TGTGCCAGCAGCGAGGGACAACTGAACACTGAAGCTTTCTTT
CDR3aa: CASSEGQLNTEAFF

abundance: NA
d_gene: NA
v_gene: TRBV19
j_gene: TRBJ1-4
CDR3nt: TGTGCCAGTAGTATTAACTGGGGGCAGGGTGAAAAACTGTTTTTT
CDR3aa: CASSINWGQGEKLFF

abundance: few
d_gene: NA
v_gene: TRBV11-2
j_gene: TRBJ1-2
CDR3nt: TGTGCCAGCAGCTCTCTGACAGGCGGTGGTGGCTACACCTTC
CDR3aa: CASSSLTGGGGYTF

abundance: NA
d_gene: NA
v_gene: TRBV30
j_gene: TRBJ1-2
CDR3nt: TGTGCCTGGAGTGGTTTGGGGGGGGACTATGGCTACACCTTC
CDR3aa: CAWSGLGGDYGYTF

abundance: few
d_gene: NA
v_gene: TRBV21-1
j_gene: TRBJ1-1
CDR3nt: TGTGCCAGCAGCAAAGTGGAAGGGCAGGGCACTGAAGCTTTCTTT
CDR3aa: CASSKVEGQGTEAFF

abundance: NA
d_gene: TRBD2
v_gene: TRBV27
j_gene: TRBJ2-7
CDR3nt: TGTGCCAGCACCACTAGCGGGAGCTCCTACGAGCAGTACTTC
CDR3aa: CASTTSGSSYEQYF

abundance: NA
d_gene: TRBD2
v_gene: TRBV5-1
j_gene: TRBJ2-7
CDR3nt: TGCGCCAGCAGCGGACTAGCGGGGAGCTCCTACGAGCAGTACTTC
CDR3aa: CASSGLAGSSYEQYF

abundance: NA
d_gene: NA
v_gene: TRBV6-5
j_gene: TRBJ1-1
CDR3nt: TGTGCCAGCAGTCCAGGGGAAGGCACTGAAGCTTTCTTT
CDR3aa: CASSPGEGTEAFF

abundance: NA
d_gene: NA
v_gene: TRBV27
j_gene: TRBJ2-7
CDR3nt: TGTGCCAGCAGTCCCAATCTAGGGGCCGTCTACGAGCAGTACTTC
CDR3aa: CASSPNLGAVYEQYF

abundance: NA
d_gene: TRBD2
v_gene: TRBV3-1/TRBV3-2
j_gene: TRBJ2-1
CDR3nt: TGTGCCAGCAGCCAAAGACGGCTAGCGGGAGCAAATGAGCAGTTCTTC
CDR3aa: CASSQRRLAGANEQFF

abundance: NA
d_gene: TRBD1
v_gene: TRBV13
j_gene: TRBJ2-7
CDR3nt: TGTGCCAGCAGCTCACGACAGGGTAGCTACATTCAGCAGTACTTC
CDR3aa: CASSSRQGSYIQQYF

abundance: NA
d_gene: NA
v_gene: TRBV5-6
j_gene: TRBJ2-3
CDR3nt: TGTGCCAGCAGCTCTGGTGGCTTATCGCTCCCTGCGCAGTATTTT
CDR3aa: CASSSGGLSLPAQYF

abundance: NA
d_gene: TRBD1
v_gene: TRBV29-1
j_gene: TRBJ2-1
CDR3nt: TGCAGCGTTGAGTTCCGGGACAGGGGGCGGAATGAGCAGTTCTTC
CDR3aa: CSVEFRDRGRNEQFF

abundance: NA
d_gene: NA
v_gene: TRBV6-1
j_gene: TRBJ2-3
CDR3nt: TGTGCCAGCAGTGAAGCCTGGGGCCGCGATACGCAGTATTTT
CDR3aa: CASSEAWGRDTQYF

abundance: NA
d_gene: NA
v_gene: TRBV14
j_gene: TRBJ2-2
CDR3nt: TGTGCCAGCAGTCCTTCCCTCGGTACCGGGGAGCTGTTTTTT
CDR3aa: CASSPSLGTGELFF

abundance: NA
d_gene: TRBD1
v_gene: TRBV6-6
j_gene: TRBJ1-2
CDR3nt: TGTGCCAGTACCGGGACAGCCCCGGATGGCTACACCTTC
CDR3aa: CASTGTAPDGYTF

abundance: NA
d_gene: TRBD2
v_gene: TRBV6-1
j_gene: TRBJ2-3
CDR3nt: TGTGCCAGCAGTGTGATTCTAGCGGGAGCAAGAGATACGCAGTATTTT
CDR3aa: CASSVILAGARDTQYF

abundance: NA
d_gene: NA
v_gene: TRBV7-9
j_gene: TRBJ1-2
CDR3nt: TGTGCCAGCAGCTTCCAGGGGTATGGCTACACCTTC
CDR3aa: CASSFQGYGYTF

abundance: NA
d_gene: NA
v_gene: TRBV11-3
j_gene: TRBJ2-1
CDR3nt: TGTGCCAGCAGCCACTCGGTTCTTTACAATGAGCAGTTCTTC
CDR3aa: CASSHSVLYNEQFF

abundance: NA
d_gene: TRBD2
v_gene: TRBV5-1
j_gene: TRBJ2-1
CDR3nt: TGCGCCAGCAGCTTGAGGGCTAGCGGGGGACACAATGAGCAGTTCTTC
CDR3aa: CASSLRASGGHNEQFF

abundance: NA
d_gene: NA
v_gene: TRBV4-1
j_gene: TRBJ1-6
CDR3nt: TGCGCCAGCAGCCAAGACAGGGTGGATAATTCACCCCTCCACTTT
CDR3aa: CASSQDRVDNSPLHF

abundance: NA
d_gene: NA
v_gene: TRBV5-1
j_gene: TRBJ1-5
CDR3nt: TGCGCCAGCAGCCCGGACAGCCTGGACAATCAGCCCCAGCATTTT
CDR3aa: CASSPDSLDNQPQHF

abundance: NA
d_gene: NA
v_gene: TRBV28
j_gene: TRBJ1-6
CDR3nt: TGTGCCAGCGGTGAACAGGGTTATAATTCACCCCTCCACTTT
CDR3aa: CASGEQGYNSPLHF